This T cell receptor (beta chain) comes out of a study of OX40 agonist ivuxolimab in advanced cancers. Study context: The patients' treatment was ivuxolimab, an agonistic anti-OX40 (CD134) antibody. Patients with hepatocellular carcinoma, melanoma, renal cell or head and neck cancer made up the dose-escalation patients. Past anti-PD-1, anti-PD-L1 or anti-CTLA-4 therapy was accepted, and roughly 37% had received some. Study-level results: The mean number of expanded clones was higher in CD8+ T cells than in CD4+.

Points on this clone: Antigen: not known.

Germline assignment: CDR1 SGHTA and CDR2 FQGNSA. Trimming shortened V by 1 base and J by 1 base, and 11 bases separated the two germline ends. CDR3 length equals 16 residues. Measured with immunoSEQ multiplex PCR; TCRdb has only the in-frame clones, and not every one. The sample records more than 45,000 clones, nearly 85% being singletons. The sample in question was CD4+ or CD8+ T cells sorted from blood, obtained in a trial of the OX40 agonist ivuxolimab. The chain couples TRBV7-2 to TRBJ2-1; D is unresolved. This TCR derives from an adult with an advanced solid tumor such as melanoma, head and neck, liver or kidney cancer. The CDR3 DNA follows: TGTGCCAGCAGCTTAGAGGACGAAGGATCCTACAATGAGCAGTTCTTC. Encoded protein: CASSLEDEGSYNEQFF.